The T cell receptor beta chain described here comes from a study of OX40 agonist ivuxolimab in advanced cancers. Germline lookup yields CDR1 LNHDA and CDR2 SQIVND (reference sequence). J was trimmed by 4 bases and V by 4 bases; bases with no gene match: 6. The CDR3 has 14 residues. Sequencing used immunoSEQ multiplex PCR; TCRdb keeps in-frame clones, though not all of them. The sample holds some 62,000 clones, about 92% seen once. This clone was seen a single time. Antigen specificity is unknown. Study-level results: Dose levels from 0.1 to 3.0 mg/kg saw CD4+ and CD8+ blood T cells expand clonally by week 6.

Sample: CD4+ or CD8+ T cells sorted from blood, taken in a trial of the OX40 agonist ivuxolimab. This receptor was taken from an adult with an advanced solid tumor such as melanoma, head and neck, liver or kidney cancer. The chain carries TRBV19 and TRBJ1-1; 7 nucleotides match TRBD1. This chain's CDR3 is CASSTEQGTTEAFF. CDR3 in DNA: TGTGCCAGTAGTACCGAACAGGGGACCACTGAAGCTTTCTTT.